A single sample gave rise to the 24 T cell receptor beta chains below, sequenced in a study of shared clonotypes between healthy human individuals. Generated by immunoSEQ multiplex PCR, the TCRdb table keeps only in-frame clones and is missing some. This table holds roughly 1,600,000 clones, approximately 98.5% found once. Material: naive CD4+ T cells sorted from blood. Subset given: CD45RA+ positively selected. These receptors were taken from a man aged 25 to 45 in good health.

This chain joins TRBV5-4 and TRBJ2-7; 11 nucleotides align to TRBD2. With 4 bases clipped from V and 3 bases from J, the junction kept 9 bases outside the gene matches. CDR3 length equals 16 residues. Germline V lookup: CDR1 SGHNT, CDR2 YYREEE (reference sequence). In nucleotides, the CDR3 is TGTGCCAGCAGCCCAGGGCTAGCGGGAGGCCTCTACGAGCAGTACTTC. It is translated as CASSPGLAGGLYEQYF.

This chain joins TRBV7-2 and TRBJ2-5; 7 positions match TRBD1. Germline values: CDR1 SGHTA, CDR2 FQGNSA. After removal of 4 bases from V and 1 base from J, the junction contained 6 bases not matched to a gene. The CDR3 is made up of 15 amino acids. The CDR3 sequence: CASSSGDSLQETQYF. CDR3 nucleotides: TGTGCCAGCAGCTCCGGGGACAGCCTCCAAGAGACCCAGTACTTC.

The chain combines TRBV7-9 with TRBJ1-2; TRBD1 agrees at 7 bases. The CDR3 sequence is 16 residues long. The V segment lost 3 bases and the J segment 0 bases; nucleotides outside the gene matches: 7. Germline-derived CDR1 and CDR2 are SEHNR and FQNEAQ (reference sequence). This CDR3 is CASSFNDRAANYGYTF. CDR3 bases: TGTGCCAGCAGCTTTAACGACAGGGCCGCTAACTATGGCTACACCTTC.

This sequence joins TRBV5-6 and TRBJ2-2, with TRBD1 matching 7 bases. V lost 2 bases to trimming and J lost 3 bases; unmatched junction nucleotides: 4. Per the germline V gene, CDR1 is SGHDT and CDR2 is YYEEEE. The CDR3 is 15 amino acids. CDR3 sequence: CASSFIGGDTGELFF. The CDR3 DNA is TGTGCCAGCAGCTTTATAGGGGGCGACACCGGGGAGCTGTTTTTT.

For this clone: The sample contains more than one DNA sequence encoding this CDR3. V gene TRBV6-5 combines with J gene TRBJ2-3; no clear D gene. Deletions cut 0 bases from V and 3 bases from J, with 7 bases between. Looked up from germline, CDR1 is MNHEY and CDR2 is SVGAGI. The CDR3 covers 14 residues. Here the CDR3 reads CASSYSRLTDTQYF. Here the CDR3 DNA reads TGTGCCAGCAGTTACTCCAGGTTAACAGATACGCAGTATTTT.

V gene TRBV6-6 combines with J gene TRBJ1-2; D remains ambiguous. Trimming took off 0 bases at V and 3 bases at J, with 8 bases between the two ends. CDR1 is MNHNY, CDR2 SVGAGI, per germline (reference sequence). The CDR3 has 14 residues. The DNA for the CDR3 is TGTGCCAGCAGTTACTCTGGGTCTGACTATGGCTACACCTTC. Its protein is CASSYSGSDYGYTF.

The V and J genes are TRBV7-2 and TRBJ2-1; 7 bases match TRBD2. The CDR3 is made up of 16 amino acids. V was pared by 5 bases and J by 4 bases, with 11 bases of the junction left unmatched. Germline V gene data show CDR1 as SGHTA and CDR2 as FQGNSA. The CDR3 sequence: CASSETGTTIYNEQFF. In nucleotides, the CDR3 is TGTGCCAGCAGCGAGACCGGGACTACAATTTACAATGAGCAGTTCTTC.

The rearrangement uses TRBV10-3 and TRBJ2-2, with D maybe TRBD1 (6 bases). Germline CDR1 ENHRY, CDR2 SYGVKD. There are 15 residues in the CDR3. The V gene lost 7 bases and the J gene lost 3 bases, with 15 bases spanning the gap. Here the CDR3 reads CAINGYRVDTGELFF. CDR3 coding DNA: TGTGCCATCAACGGATACAGGGTGGACACCGGGGAGCTGTTTTTT.

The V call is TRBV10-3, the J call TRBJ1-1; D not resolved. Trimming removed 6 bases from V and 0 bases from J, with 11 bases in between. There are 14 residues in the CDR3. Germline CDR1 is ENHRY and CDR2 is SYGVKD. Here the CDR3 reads CAIRDTDLNTEAFF. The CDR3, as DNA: TGTGCCATCAGGGATACAGACTTGAACACTGAAGCTTTCTTT.

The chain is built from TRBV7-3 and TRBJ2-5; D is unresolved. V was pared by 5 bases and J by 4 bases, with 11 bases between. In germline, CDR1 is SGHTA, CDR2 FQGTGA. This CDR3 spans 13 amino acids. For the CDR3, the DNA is TGTGCCAGCAGCCGGGCCCCGGGAGAGACCCAGTACTTC. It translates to CASSRAPGETQYF.

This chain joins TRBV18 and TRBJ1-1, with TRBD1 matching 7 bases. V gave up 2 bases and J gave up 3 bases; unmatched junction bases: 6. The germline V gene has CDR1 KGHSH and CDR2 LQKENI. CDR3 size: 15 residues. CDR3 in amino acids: CASSPRAGGDTEAFF. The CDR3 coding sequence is TGTGCCAGCTCACCAAGAGCAGGGGGAGACACTGAAGCTTTCTTT.

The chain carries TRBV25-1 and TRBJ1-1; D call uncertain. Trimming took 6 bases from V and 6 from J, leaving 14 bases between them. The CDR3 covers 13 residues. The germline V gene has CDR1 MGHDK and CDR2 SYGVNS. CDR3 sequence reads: CASSVNGQAEAFF. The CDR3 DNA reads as TGTGCCAGCAGCGTAAACGGGCAGGCTGAAGCTTTCTTT.

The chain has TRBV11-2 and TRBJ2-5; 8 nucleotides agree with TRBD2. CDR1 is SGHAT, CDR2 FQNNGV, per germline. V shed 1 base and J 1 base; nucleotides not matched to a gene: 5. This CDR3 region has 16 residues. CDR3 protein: CASSLGLLAVQETQYF. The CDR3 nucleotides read TGTGCCAGCAGCTTAGGTTTACTAGCGGTCCAAGAGACCCAGTACTTC.

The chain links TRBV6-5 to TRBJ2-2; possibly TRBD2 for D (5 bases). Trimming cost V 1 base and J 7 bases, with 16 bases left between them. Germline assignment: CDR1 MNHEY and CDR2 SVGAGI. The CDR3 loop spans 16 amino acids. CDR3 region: CASSYFQIGKSGELFF. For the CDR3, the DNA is TGTGCCAGCAGTTACTTCCAAATCGGGAAAAGCGGGGAGCTGTTTTTT.

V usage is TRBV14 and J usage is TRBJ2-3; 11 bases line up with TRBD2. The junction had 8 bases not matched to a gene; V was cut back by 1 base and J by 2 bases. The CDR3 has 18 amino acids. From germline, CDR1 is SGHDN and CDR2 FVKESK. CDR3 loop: CASSQGLTSGTYTDTQYF. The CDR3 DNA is TGTGCCAGCAGCCAAGGACTGACTAGCGGGACCTACACAGATACGCAGTATTTT.

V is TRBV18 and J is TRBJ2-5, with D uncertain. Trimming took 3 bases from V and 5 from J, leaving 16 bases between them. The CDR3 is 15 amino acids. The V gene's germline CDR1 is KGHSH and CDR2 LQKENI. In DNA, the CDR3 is TGTGCCAGCTCACCCGCCGACGGCCGTAGGGAGACCCAGTACTTC. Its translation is CASSPADGRRETQYF. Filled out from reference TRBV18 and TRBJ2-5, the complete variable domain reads NAGVMQNPRHLVRRRGQEARLRCSPMKGHSHVYWYRQLPEEGLKFMVYLQKENIIDESGMPKERFSAEFPKEGPSILRIQQVVRGDSAAYFCASSPADGRRETQYFGPGTRLLVL.

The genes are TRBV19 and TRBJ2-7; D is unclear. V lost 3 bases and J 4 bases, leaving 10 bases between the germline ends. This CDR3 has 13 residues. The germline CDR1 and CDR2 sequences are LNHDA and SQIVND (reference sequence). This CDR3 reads CASSITWGYEQYF. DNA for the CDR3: TGTGCCAGTAGTATTACATGGGGTTACGAGCAGTACTTC.

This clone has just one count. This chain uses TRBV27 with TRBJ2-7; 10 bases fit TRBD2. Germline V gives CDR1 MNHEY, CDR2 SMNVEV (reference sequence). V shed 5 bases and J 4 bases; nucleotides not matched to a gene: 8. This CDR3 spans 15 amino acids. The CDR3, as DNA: TGTGCCAGCAGTCCCGGCGAGCGGGAGGGATACGAGCAGTACTTC. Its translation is CASSPGEREGYEQYF.

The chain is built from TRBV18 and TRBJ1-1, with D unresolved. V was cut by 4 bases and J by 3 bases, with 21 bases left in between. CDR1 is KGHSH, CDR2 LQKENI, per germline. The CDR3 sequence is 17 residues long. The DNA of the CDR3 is TGTGCCAGCTCACTATCCGGGAGCTTCTTAACGGACACTGAAGCTTTCTTT. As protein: CASSLSGSFLTDTEAFF.

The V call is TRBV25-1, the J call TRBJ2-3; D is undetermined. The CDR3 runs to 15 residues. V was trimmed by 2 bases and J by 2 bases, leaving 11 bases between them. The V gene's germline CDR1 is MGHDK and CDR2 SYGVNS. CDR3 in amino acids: CASSEVFAHTDTQYF. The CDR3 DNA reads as TGTGCCAGCAGTGAAGTGTTTGCGCACACAGATACGCAGTATTTT.

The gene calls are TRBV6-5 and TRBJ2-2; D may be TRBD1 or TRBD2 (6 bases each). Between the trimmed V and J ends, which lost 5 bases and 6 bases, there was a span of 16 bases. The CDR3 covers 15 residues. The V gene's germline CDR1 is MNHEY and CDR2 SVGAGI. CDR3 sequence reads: CASSPPSGAAGELFF. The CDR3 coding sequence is TGTGCCAGCAGTCCACCATCGGGGGCGGCCGGGGAGCTGTTTTTT.

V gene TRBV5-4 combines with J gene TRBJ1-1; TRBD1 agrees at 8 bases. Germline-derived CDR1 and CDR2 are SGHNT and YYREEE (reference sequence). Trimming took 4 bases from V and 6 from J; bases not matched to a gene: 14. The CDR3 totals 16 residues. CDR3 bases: TGTGCCAGCAGCACCAAACGACAGGGGCTGGGCTCTGAAGCTTTCTTT. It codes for CASSTKRQGLGSEAFF.

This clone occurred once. As DNA, the CDR3 is TGTGCCAGCTCACCACTTCTGGGATCCGGGGCCAACGTCCTGACTTTC. It codes for CASSPLLGSGANVLTF. V gene TRBV18 combines with J gene TRBJ2-6; D not certain. Looked up from germline, CDR1 is KGHSH and CDR2 is LQKENI. This CDR3 contains 16 residues. V lost 1 base and J lost 4, with 11 bases in between.

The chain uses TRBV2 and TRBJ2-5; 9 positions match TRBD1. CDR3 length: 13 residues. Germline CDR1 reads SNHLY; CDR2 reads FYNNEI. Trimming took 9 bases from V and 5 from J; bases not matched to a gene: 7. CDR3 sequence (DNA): TGTGCCAGATCCGACAGGGGGTATGAGACCCAGTACTTC. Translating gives CARSDRGYETQYF.